This T cell receptor (beta chain) was sequenced for a study of CD8+ T cells in alopecia areata. Extracted RNA was reverse transcribed, and the resulting cDNA served as sequencing template. The data were produced by immunoSEQ multiplex PCR, yet TCRdb's version contains in-frame clones alone and is incomplete. The sample consists of some 150,000 clones, around half of them appearing once. Germline CDR1 reads SQVTM; CDR2 reads ANQGSEA. CDR3 size: 10 residues. V dropped 5 bases and J dropped 3 bases, with 4 bases sitting between them. The source is a human donor with alopecia areata. The chain is built from TRBV29-1 and TRBJ1-1; unclear D gene. This specimen consisted of CD8+ T cells sorted from blood, obtained at week 0. For the CDR3, the DNA is TGCAGCGTTTCAGACACTGAAGCTTTCTTT. This sequence encodes CSVSDTEAFF.